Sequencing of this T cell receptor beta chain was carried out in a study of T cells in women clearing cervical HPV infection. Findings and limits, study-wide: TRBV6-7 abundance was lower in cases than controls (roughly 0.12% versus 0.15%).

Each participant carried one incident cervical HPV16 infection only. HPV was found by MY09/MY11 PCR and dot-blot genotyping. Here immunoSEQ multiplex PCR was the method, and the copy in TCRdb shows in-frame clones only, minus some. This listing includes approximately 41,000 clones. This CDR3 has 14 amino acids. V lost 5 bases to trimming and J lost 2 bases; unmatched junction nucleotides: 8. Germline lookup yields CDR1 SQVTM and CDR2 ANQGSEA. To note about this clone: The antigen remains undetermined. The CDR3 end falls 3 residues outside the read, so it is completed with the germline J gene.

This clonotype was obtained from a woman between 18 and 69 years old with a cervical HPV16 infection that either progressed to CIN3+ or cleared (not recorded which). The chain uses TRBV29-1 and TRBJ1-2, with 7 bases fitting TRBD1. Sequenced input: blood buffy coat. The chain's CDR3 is CSVSRGGLNYGYTF. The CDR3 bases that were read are TGCAGCGTTTCCAGAGGGGGCTTGAACTATGGC.